The entry below describes one TCR beta chain. Its specificity is not known. Primers included in the PCR were 60 Vbeta and 13 Jbeta primers. Produced via immunoSEQ multiplex PCR; TCRdb's table is partial and in-frame only. The sample records roughly 130,000 clones, roughly four fifths being singletons. CDR1 and CDR2 from the germline V gene are SGHRS and YFSETQ. The CDR3 has 14 amino acids. Trimming removed 1 base from V and 5 bases from J; junction bases left unmatched: 3. The data stem from a study of cytomegalovirus exposure and HLA in healthy donors. Study conclusions and caveats: In a later analysis, DRB1 alleles had the most associated TCRs; HLA-C alleles the fewest.

The sample was PBMCs. This chain joins TRBV5-1 and TRBJ1-5, with 7 bases identical to TRBD1. The receptor was isolated from a woman aged 50 to 60 in good health and CMV-seropositive. The CDR3 is CASSLRQGDQPQHF. In DNA form, the CDR3 reads TGCGCCAGCAGCTTGAGGCAGGGGGATCAGCCCCAGCATTTT.